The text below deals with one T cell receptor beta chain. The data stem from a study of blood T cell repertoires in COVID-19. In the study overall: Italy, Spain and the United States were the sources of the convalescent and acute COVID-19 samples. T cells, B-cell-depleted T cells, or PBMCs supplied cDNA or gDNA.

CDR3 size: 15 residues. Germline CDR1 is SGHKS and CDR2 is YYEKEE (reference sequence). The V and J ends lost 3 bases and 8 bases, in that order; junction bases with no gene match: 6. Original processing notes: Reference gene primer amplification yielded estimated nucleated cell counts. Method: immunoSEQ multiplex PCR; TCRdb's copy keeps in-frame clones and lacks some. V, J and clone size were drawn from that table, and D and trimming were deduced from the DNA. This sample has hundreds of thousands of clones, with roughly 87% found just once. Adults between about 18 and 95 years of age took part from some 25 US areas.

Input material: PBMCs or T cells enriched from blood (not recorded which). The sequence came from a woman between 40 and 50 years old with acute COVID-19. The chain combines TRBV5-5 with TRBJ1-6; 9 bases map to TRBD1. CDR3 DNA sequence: TGTGCCAGCAGCTCCCGGGACAGGGCGGATTCACCCCTCCACTTT. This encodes CASSSRDRADSPLHF.